The 21 T cell receptor beta chains below were found in one sample sequenced in a study of T cells in Graves' hyperthyroidism and ophthalmopathy. The source material, RNA transcripts, was used to amplify TCR beta CDR3 regions. HTBI primers were the set used in a first-round RT-PCR of the TCR CDR3. TCRdb redid the calling of the multiplex PCR reads with MiXCR, one entry per CDR3 protein. The table has under 700,000 distinct CDR3 sequences, around 15% seen once; the top ten hold approximately 20%. Specimen: blood. The receptors were sampled from a young woman with Graves' hyperthyroidism.

There are many counts of this clonotype. This sequence joins TRBV27 and TRBJ2-7; 7 nucleotides line up with TRBD2. V lost 1 base to trimming and J lost 0 bases; unmatched junction nucleotides: 15. From germline, CDR1 is MNHEY and CDR2 SMNVEV (reference sequence). The CDR3 contains 19 residues. The CDR3 bases are TGTGCCAGCAGTTTATATGCCCCACATGCAGCGGGGAGCTCCTACGAGCAGTACTTC. Residues: CASSLYAPHAAGSSYEQYF.

This clonotype was seen a handful of times. V gene TRBV27 combines with J gene TRBJ2-6; D gene uncertain. V dropped 7 bases and J dropped 4 bases, with 20 bases sitting between them. The germline CDR1 and CDR2 sequences are MNHEY and SMNVEV (reference sequence). CDR3 length: 17 amino acids. Written as DNA, the CDR3 is TGTGCCAGCACCTACCCTATAGACGTTCGGGGGGCCAACGTCCTGACTTTC. It codes for CASTYPIDVRGANVLTF.

V and J are TRBV9 and TRBJ1-5; D may be TRBD1 (5 bases). The germline V and J ends were trimmed by 4 bases and 2 bases, with 10 bases remaining between them. This CDR3 spans 14 amino acids. In germline, CDR1 is SGDLS, CDR2 YYNGEE. CDR3 bases: TGTGCCAGCAGCACAGGACACGGCAATCAGCCCCAGCATTTT. Its translation: CASSTGHGNQPQHF.

This clonotype was seen more than once but under ten times. This chain links TRBV6-1 with TRBJ2-1, with D perhaps given as TRBD1 or TRBD2 (6 bases each). The CDR3 totals 14 residues. The V and J ends lost 4 bases and 9 bases respectively, with 16 bases between them. Germline lookup yields CDR1 MNHNS and CDR2 SASEGT. The CDR3 sequence: CASSVGGRGGEQFF. The CDR3 coding sequence is TGTGCCAGCAGTGTCGGGGGCAGGGGTGGTGAGCAGTTCTTC.

This clonotype was detected once. This chain connects TRBV2 to TRBJ1-2, with D perhaps TRBD1 (6 bases). Trimming shortened V by 10 bases and J by 6 bases, and 15 bases separated the two germline ends. The CDR3 is 12 residues long. Germline V gene lookup returns CDR1 SNHLY and CDR2 FYNNEI. This CDR3 reads CAITPDRNGYTF. CDR3 sequence (DNA): TGTGCCATCACTCCGGACAGAAATGGCTACACCTTC.

This clonotype was seen only a few times. The chain carries TRBV7-9 and TRBJ2-2; 8 nucleotides match TRBD1. The CDR3 is 14 residues long. The V gene's germline CDR1 is SEHNR and CDR2 FQNEAQ (reference sequence). Trimming at V came to 5 bases and at J to 6 bases, leaving 5 bases not matched to a gene. CDR3 nucleotide sequence: TGTGCCAGCAGCCCCATGACAGGGGCCGGGGAGCTGTTTTTT. Its protein is CASSPMTGAGELFF.

This clonotype was counted between two and nine times. The chain combines TRBV9 with TRBJ1-1, with 8 bases aligning to TRBD1. The CDR3 spans 17 residues. J lost 3 bases, V lost 0 bases, and 10 bases had no gene match. The germline gives CDR1 SGDLS, CDR2 YYNGEE. CDR3 sequence (DNA): TGTGCCAGCAGCGTAGTCTCCTCGGGGACAGGATACACTGAAGCTTTCTTT. Its protein product is CASSVVSSGTGYTEAFF.

This clonotype showed up many times. The chain links TRBV20-1 to TRBJ2-3; D perhaps matches TRBD2 (6 bases). The CDR3 extends over 15 amino acids. V dropped 0 bases and J dropped 1 base, with 11 bases sitting between them. Germline values: CDR1 DFQATT, CDR2 SNEGSKA (reference sequence). Written as DNA, the CDR3 is TGCAGTGCTAGAGATTTCGGGGGTGGCACAGATACGCAGTATTTT. This translates into CSARDFGGGTDTQYF.

This rearrangement joins TRBV24-1 to TRBJ2-6; D uncertain. CDR1 and CDR2 from the germline V gene are KGHDR and SFDVKD. This CDR3 has 16 residues. V dropped 4 bases and J dropped 0 bases, with 9 bases sitting between them. The CDR3 DNA follows: TGTGCCACCAGTGACCGCCCGAACTCTGGGGCCAACGTCCTGACTTTC. Amino acid sequence: CATSDRPNSGANVLTF.

This clonotype was recorded many times. V gene TRBV6-6 combines with J gene TRBJ2-1; D gene ambiguous. The V gene lost 2 bases and the J gene lost 5 bases, with 10 bases spanning the gap. This CDR3 comprises 14 residues. Germline assignment: CDR1 MNHNY and CDR2 SVGAGI (reference sequence). The CDR3 protein is CASSYQPSHNEQFF. CDR3 DNA: TGTGCCAGCAGTTACCAACCGTCTCACAATGAGCAGTTCTTC.

This rearrangement joins TRBV6-1 to TRBJ1-1; D call uncertain. The CDR3 extends over 13 amino acids. Trimming took off 4 bases at V and 5 bases at J, with 11 bases between the two ends. The germline V gene has CDR1 MNHNS and CDR2 SASEGT. The CDR3 loop reads CASSVTRATEAFF. DNA of the CDR3: TGTGCCAGCAGTGTGACCCGAGCTACTGAAGCTTTCTTT.

This clonotype was detected many times. The rearrangement joins TRBV30 to TRBJ2-5; D is perhaps TRBD2 (6 bases). The CDR3 covers 11 residues. CDR1 GTSNPN and CDR2 SVGIG come from the germline V gene (reference sequence). V lost 5 bases and J lost 11, with 15 bases in between. This CDR3 is CAWSEGGLQYF. The CDR3 DNA reads TGTGCCTGGTCCGAGGGAGGCCTACAGTACTTC.

The rearrangement links TRBV28 to TRBJ2-2, with D possibly matching TRBD1 (5 bases). The germline V gene encodes CDR1 MDHEN and CDR2 SYDVKM. This CDR3 comprises 15 residues. Trimming pared 5 bases from V and 6 bases from J, leaving 16 bases between. CDR3 sequence (DNA): TGTGCCAGCAGTCCCCTTGGCGTAGGGGCCGGGGAGCTGTTTTTT. Translated: CASSPLGVGAGELFF.

The J gene is TRBJ1-1, the V gene TRBV19; D is unresolved. Germline values: CDR1 LNHDA, CDR2 SQIVND (reference sequence). Between the trimmed V and J ends, which lost 7 bases and 4 bases, there was a span of 19 bases. The CDR3 sequence is 15 residues long. The CDR3, as DNA: TGTGCCAGTATCACACCCATCCCGAGGCCCACTGAAGCTTTCTTT. It encodes CASITPIPRPTEAFF.

The sample holds many counts of this clonotype. This chain uses TRBV28 with TRBJ2-3; 8 bases match TRBD2. Losses at the gene ends were 6 bases for V and 0 bases for J; bases not matched to a gene: 8. The CDR3 sequence is 16 residues long. Germline-derived CDR1 and CDR2 are MDHEN and SYDVKM. The DNA for the CDR3 is TGTGCCAGCAGCGGTCGACTAGCGAAAAGCACAGATACGCAGTATTTT. Protein product: CASSGRLAKSTDTQYF. Together with reference TRBV28 and TRBJ2-3, the CDR3 gives the full variable domain: DVKVTQSSRYLVKRTGEKVFLECVQDMDHENMFWYRQDPGLGLRLIYFSYDVKMKEKGDIPEGYSVSREKKERFSLILESASTNQTSMYLCASSGRLAKSTDTQYFGPGTRLTVL.

The chain joins TRBV3-1 to TRBJ2-5; 16 bases line up with TRBD2. This CDR3 is 16 amino acids long. Trimming cost V 3 bases and J 3 bases; bases outside gene matches: 1. The germline CDR1 and CDR2 sequences are LGHDT and YNNKEL (reference sequence). CDR3 residues: CASSHGTSGREETQYF. In DNA, the CDR3 is TGTGCCAGCAGCCATGGGACTAGCGGGAGGGAAGAGACCCAGTACTTC.

This clonotype has a count of ten or more. This chain links TRBV29-1 with TRBJ2-3; D remains unclear. The germline V and J ends were trimmed by 2 bases and 2 bases, with 2 bases remaining between them. Per the germline V gene, CDR1 is SQVTM and CDR2 is ANQGSEA. This CDR3 is built from 11 residues. CDR3 DNA: TGCAGCGTTGAATCCACAGATACGCAGTATTTT. It is translated as CSVESTDTQYF.

The V call is TRBV7-6, the J call TRBJ1-5, with D tentatively TRBD1 (6 bases). This CDR3 is built from 16 residues. Trimming left V 1 base short and J 1 base short, with 11 bases between. The germline V gene encodes CDR1 SGHVS and CDR2 FNYEAQ. CDR3 nucleotides: TGTGCCAGCAGCTTAGAGGGGGGTAGAAGCAATCAGCCCCAGCATTTT. This gives the protein CASSLEGGRSNQPQHF.

This clonotype was recorded a few times. The chain couples TRBV2 to TRBJ2-5, with D possibly called TRBD1 or TRBD2 (5 bases each). Germline CDR1 and CDR2: SNHLY and FYNNEI. The CDR3 runs to 12 residues. Deletions cut 6 bases from V and 4 bases from J, with 9 bases between. The CDR3 region is CASSAGTETQYF. CDR3 DNA: TGTGCCAGCAGCGCAGGGACAGAGACCCAGTACTTC. The whole variable domain, filled in from reference TRBV2 and TRBJ2-5, reads EPEVTQTPSHQVTQMGQEVILRCVPISNHLYFYWYRQILGQKVEFLVSFYNNEISEKSEIFDDQFSVERPDGSNFTLKIRSTKLEDSAMYFCASSAGTETQYFGPGTRLLVL.

This clonotype was detected only a few times. The V and J genes are TRBV15 and TRBJ2-2; 9 bases line up with TRBD2. CDR1 and CDR2 from the germline V gene are LNHNV and YYDKDF (reference sequence). Trimming at V came to 4 bases and at J to 6 bases, leaving 6 bases not matched to a gene. The CDR3 length is 15 residues. CDR3 sequence reads: CATSTPGLAPGELFF. DNA of the CDR3: TGTGCCACCAGCACCCCGGGACTAGCTCCCGGGGAGCTGTTTTTT.

This clonotype has just a few counts. V gene TRBV14 combines with J gene TRBJ2-7; unclear D gene. The CDR3 runs to 15 residues. V was trimmed by 1 base and J by 2 bases, leaving 12 bases between them. Germline V CDR1 and CDR2: SGHDN, FVKESK. The CDR3 DNA reads as TGTGCCAGCAGCCAAGTTGCACTCTCCCCCTACGAGCAGTACTTC. Protein: CASSQVALSPYEQYF. Full variable domain (missing parts from reference TRBV14 and TRBJ2-7): EAGVTQFPSHSVIEKGQTVTLRCDPISGHDNLYWYRRVMGKEIKFLLHFVKESKQDESGMPNNRFLAERTGGTYSTLKVQPAELEDSGVYFCASSQVALSPYEQYFGPGTRLTVT.